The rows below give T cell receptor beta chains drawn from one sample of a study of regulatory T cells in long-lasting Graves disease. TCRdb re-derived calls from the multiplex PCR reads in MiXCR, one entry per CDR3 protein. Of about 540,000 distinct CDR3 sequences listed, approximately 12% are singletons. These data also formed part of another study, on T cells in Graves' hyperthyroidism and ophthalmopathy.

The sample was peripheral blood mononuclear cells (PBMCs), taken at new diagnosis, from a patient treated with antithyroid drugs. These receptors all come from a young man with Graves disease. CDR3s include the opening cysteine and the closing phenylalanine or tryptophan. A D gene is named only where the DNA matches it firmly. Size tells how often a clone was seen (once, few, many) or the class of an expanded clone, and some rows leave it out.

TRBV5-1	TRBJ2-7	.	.	TGCGCCAGCAGCCTGGTTGAAGGGGGTCTATACGAGCAGTACTTC	CASSLVEGGLYEQYF
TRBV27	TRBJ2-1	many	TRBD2	TGTGCCAGCAGATGGACTAGCGGGAGCAATGAGCAGTTCTTC	CASRWTSGSNEQFF
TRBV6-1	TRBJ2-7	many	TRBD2	TGTGCCAGCAGTGCCGGCTGGGGGGAGGGCGTAGGGAACGAGCAGTACTTC	CASSAGWGEGVGNEQYF
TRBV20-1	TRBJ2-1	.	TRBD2	TGCAGTGCTAAACTAGCGGCAAGCTCCTACAATGAGCAGTTCTTC	CSAKLAASSYNEQFF
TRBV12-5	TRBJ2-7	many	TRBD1	TGTGCTAGTGGTTTGGTACTTCGGGGACAGGCGAACTACGAGCAGTACTTC	CASGLVLRGQANYEQYF
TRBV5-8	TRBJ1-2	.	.	TGTGCCAGCAGCGACGGGACGAAAAACTATGGCTACACCTTC	CASSDGTKNYGYTF
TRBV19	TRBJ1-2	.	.	TGTGCCAGTAGCTCATACCTCTATGGCTACACCTTC	CASSSYLYGYTF
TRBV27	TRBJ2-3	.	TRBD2	TGTACCAGCAACGGGGACTCTAGCGGGAGGGCCGATACGCAGTATTTT	CTSNGDSSGRADTQYF
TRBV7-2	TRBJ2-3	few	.	TGTGCCAGCAGCTCGCAGGGCCGGGGCCGGGCAGATACGCAGTATTTT	CASSSQGRGRADTQYF
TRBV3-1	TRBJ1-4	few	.	TGTGCCAGCAGCCCTCGAGGGGGATTTGCAACTAATGAAAAACTGTTTTTT	CASSPRGGFATNEKLFF
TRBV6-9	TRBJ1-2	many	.	TGTGCCAGCAGTTTTCTTAACTATGGCTACACCTTC	CASSFLNYGYTF
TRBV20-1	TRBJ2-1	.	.	TGCAGTGCTCCGGGAGACTCGCATGAGCAGTTCTTC	CSAPGDSHEQFF
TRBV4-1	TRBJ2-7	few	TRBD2	TGCGCCAGCAGCCAACCTACTAGCGGGACCTACGAGCAGTACTTC	CASSQPTSGTYEQYF
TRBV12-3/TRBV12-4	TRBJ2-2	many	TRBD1	TGTGCCAGCTGGGCCGGGACAGGGGGAACCGGGGAGCTGTTTTTT	CASWAGTGGTGELFF
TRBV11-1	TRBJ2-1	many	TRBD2	TGTGCCAGCAGCTTAGTGCTAGCGGGAGCAGGGGATGAGCAGTTCTTC	CASSLVLAGAGDEQFF
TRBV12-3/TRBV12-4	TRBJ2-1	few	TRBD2	TGTGCCAGCAGTTCCCCGGGACTAGCGGGAGGGCCCCATGAGCAGTTCTTC	CASSSPGLAGGPHEQFF
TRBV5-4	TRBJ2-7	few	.	TGTGCCAGCAGGGGGGCCCGAGACGAGCAGTACTTC	CASRGARDEQYF
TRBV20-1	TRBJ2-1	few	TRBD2	TGCAGTGCTGGACTTAGCGGGGCCTCCTACAATGAGCAGTTCTTC	CSAGLSGASYNEQFF
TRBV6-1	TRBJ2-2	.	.	TGTGCCAGCAGGGAGACCGGGACCGCGGGCACCGGGGAGCTGTTTTTT	CASRETGTAGTGELFF
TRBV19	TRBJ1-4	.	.	TGTGCCAGTAGTATCGGGGACTCTAATGAAAAACTGTTTTTT	CASSIGDSNEKLFF
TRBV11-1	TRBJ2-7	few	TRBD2	TGTGCCAGCAGCCCCAGACTAGCGGGATATCGGACCTACGAGCAGTGCTTC	CASSPRLAGYRTYEQCF
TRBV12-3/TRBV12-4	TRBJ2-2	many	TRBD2	TGTGCCAGCAGTTTCCAGGGACTACACACCGGGGAGCTGTTTTTT	CASSFQGLHTGELFF
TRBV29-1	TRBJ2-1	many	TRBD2	TGCAGCGTCCAGCTTAGGACTAGCGGGACTGTCAATGAGCAGTTCTTC	CSVQLRTSGTVNEQFF
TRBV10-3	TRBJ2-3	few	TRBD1	TGTGCCATGGCCGACAGGGGGGGCACAGATACGCAGTATTTT	CAMADRGGTDTQYF
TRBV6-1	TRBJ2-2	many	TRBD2	TGTGCCAGCAGGAGAGCGGGAGGCGCGAACACCGGGGAGCTGTTTTTT	CASRRAGGANTGELFF
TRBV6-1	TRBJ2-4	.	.	TGTGCCAGCAGTCGACCTATATTAGCCAAAAACATTCAGTACTTC	CASSRPILAKNIQYF
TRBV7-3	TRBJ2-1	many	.	TGTGCCAGCAGCTTAAGCAGGGAAGGAAACAATGAGCAGTTCTTC	CASSLSREGNNEQFF
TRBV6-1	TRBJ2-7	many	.	TGTGCCAGCAGTGAGGTTCCTGGGCCGGAGTGGGTGCAGTACTTC	CASSEVPGPEWVQYF
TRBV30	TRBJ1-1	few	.	TGTGCCTGGAGCGCCGGACCCTTTAACACTGAAGCTTTCTTT	CAWSAGPFNTEAFF
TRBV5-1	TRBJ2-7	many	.	TGCGCCAGCAGCGTTGGGACTGACTACGAGCAGTACTTC	CASSVGTDYEQYF
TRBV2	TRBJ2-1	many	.	TGTGCCAGCGGGGAGCGTAACTCCTACAATGAGCAGTTCTTC	CASGERNSYNEQFF
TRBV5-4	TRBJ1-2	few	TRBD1	TGTGCCAGCAAGTTGGGGACAGGGCTTAACTATGGCTACACCTTC	CASKLGTGLNYGYTF
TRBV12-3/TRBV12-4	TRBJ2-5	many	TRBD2	TGTGCCAGCAGTTTAGAGGGAGCATGGGGGGGGGAGACCCAGTACTTC	CASSLEGAWGGETQYF
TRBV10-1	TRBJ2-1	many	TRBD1	TGCGCCAGCAGTGAGCGTGGGACAGGGGCCTACAATGAGCAGTTCTTC	CASSERGTGAYNEQFF
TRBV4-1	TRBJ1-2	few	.	TGCGCCAGCAGGATTGGACAGTCTGAAGACTATGGCTACACCTTC	CASRIGQSEDYGYTF
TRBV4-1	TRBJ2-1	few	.	TGCGCCAGCAGCCAAGAATGGGGTGGGGTAGCGCCAACCTACAATGAGCAGTTCTTC	CASSQEWGGVAPTYNEQFF
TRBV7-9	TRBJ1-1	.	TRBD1	TGTGCCAGCAGCGAGGGACAGGGCTTGAACACTGAAGCTTTCTTT	CASSEGQGLNTEAFF
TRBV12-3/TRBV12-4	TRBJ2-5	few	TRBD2	TGTGCCAGCAACACACATGAGGCGGGAGGGCCCAGGGAGACCCAGTACTTC	CASNTHEAGGPRETQYF
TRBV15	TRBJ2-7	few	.	TGTGCCACCAGCGTAGGCAGGTCCGGGGGCATCTACGAGCAGTACTTC	CATSVGRSGGIYEQYF
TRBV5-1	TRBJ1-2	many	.	TGCGCCAGCAGCCCGATTGGAGATGGCTACACCTTC	CASSPIGDGYTF
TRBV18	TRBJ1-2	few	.	TGTGCCAGCTCACCAGGGGGCTACTATGGCTACACCTTC	CASSPGGYYGYTF
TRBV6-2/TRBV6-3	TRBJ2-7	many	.	TGTGCCAGCAGTTATTCGTCCGGGAGACGCTCCTACGAGCAGTACTTC	CASSYSSGRRSYEQYF